The present entry profiles one T cell receptor beta chain with its context. Profiled with immunoSEQ multiplex PCR; TCRdb holds only in-frame clones, not every one. The data contain roughly 200,000 clones, about 89% of them singletons. V dropped 7 bases and J dropped 9 bases, with 13 bases sitting between them. CDR3 length: 13 residues. Per the germline V gene, CDR1 is MDHEN and CDR2 is SYDVKM. This entry belongs to a study of T cell responses to AZD1222 COVID-19 vaccine. The V call is TRBV28, the J call TRBJ1-6; D may be TRBD1 (5 bases). Source: peripheral blood, taken 28 days after the second AZD1222 dose. The source is an adult who received the AZD1222 COVID-19 vaccine. Here the CDR3 DNA reads TGTGCCAGCATACAGGCCGGGGGTTCACCCCTCCACTTT. Protein sequence: CASIQAGGSPLHF.